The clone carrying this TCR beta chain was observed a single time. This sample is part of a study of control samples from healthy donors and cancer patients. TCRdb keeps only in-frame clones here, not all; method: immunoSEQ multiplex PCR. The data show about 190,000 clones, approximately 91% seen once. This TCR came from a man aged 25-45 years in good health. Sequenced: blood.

The CDR3 coding sequence is TGTGCCAGCAGCCGAGGACAGGATCGGGAGACCCAGTACTTC. Translating gives CASSRGQDRETQYF. The chain joins TRBV11-2 to TRBJ2-5; 7 bases align to TRBD1. This CDR3 contains 14 residues. Germline V CDR1 and CDR2: SGHAT, FQNNGV. Unmatched junction bases numbered 8, after V lost 5 bases and J lost 5 bases.